This T cell receptor (beta chain) was found in a study of cytomegalovirus exposure and HLA in healthy donors. For the study at large: Of all 370 or so donors who were genotyped, 80% to 85% belonged to the Caucasian-associated ancestry cluster.

The CDR3 is 15 amino acids. J gave up 1 base and V 2 bases, and 5 bases lay outside the gene matches. Germline V gives CDR1 SGHRS, CDR2 YFSETQ. General observations from the study: Later analysis indicated greater clonal expansion among HLA-associated TCR beta chains than among equally common other chains. Immune exposure data for these donors was limited to CMV serostatus. Association with HLA alleles at 0.05 false discovery rate was found for 16,951 TCR beta sequences in a later analysis.

Concerning this clone: Its antigen remains unidentified.

PCR primers comprised 60 Vbeta and 13 Jbeta primers. Sequenced by immunoSEQ multiplex PCR; TCRdb stores in-frame clones only, minus some. This sample has about 130,000 clones; about 61% occur once, and the top ten carry 2% to 3%. The sequenced sample was PBMCs. This receptor was identified in a woman aged 40-49 years in good health and CMV-seronegative. This rearrangement joins TRBV5-1 to TRBJ1-1, with 7 bases that match TRBD1. The CDR3 loop is CASSLNRQGNTEAFF. The CDR3 DNA is TGCGCCAGCAGCTTAAACCGACAGGGGAACACTGAAGCTTTCTTT.